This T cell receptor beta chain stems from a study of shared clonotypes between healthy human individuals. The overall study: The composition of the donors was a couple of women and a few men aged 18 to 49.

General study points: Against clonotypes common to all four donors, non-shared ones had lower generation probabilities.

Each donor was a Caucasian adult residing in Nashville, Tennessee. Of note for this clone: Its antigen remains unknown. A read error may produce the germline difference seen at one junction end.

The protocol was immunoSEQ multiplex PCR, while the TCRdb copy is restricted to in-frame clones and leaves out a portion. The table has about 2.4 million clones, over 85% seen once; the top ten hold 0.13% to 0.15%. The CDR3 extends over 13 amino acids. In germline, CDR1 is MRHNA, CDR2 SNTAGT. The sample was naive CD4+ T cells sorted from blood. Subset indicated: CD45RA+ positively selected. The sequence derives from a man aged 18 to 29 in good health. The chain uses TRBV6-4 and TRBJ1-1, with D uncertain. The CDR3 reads CAISERVDTEAFF. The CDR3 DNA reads TGTGCCATCAGTGAAAGGGTGGACACTGAAGCTTTCTTT.